This TCR beta chain was recovered during a study of blood T cell repertoires in COVID-19. Germline CDR1 and CDR2: SGHAT and FQNNGV. The V segment lost 5 bases and the J segment 2 bases; nucleotides outside the gene matches: 14. This CDR3 contains 18 residues. Authors' analysis steps: Estimation of nucleated cell counts was performed using reference gene primer amplification. Sequencing used immunoSEQ multiplex PCR; TCRdb keeps in-frame clones, though not all of them. D and trimming come from the DNA, and the V and J calls and clone size come from that table. There are 200,000 to 250,000 clones in the sample; over 70% occur only once, and under 4.5% lies in the top ten.

The source of this sequence is a woman younger than 45 who had been exposed to COVID-19. The sample was PBMCs or T cells enriched from blood (not recorded which). The chain links TRBV11-2 to TRBJ2-7; the match to TRBD2 covers 11 bases. The CDR3 loop is CASSPLPRTSGSTYEQYF. In nucleotides, the CDR3 is TGTGCCAGCAGCCCGCTGCCTCGGACTAGCGGGTCTACCTACGAGCAGTACTTC.